The 21 T cell receptor beta chains below all came from one sample that was sequenced in a study of T-cell reconstitution after alpha-beta-depleted transplantation in children (dated by TCRdb to 2016 to 2018). Preparation of the library involved PCR. Data came from an Illumina HiSeq 2500. Molecular barcoding was employed in the preparation of TCR libraries, with unique molecular identifiers being used to normalize TCRbeta repertoire quantification. TCRdb trimmed the raw reads at Q25, called clones with MiXCR and kept productive beta chains. Here each entry gathers all rows of one CDR3 protein and keeps the most common genes and DNA. A total of fewer than 700,000 distinct CDR3 sequences appear in this sample, roughly 23% of them only once. The top ten constitute 11% to 15% of the sample. The treatment or condition label, as the study defines it: allogeneic hematopoietic cell transplantation with graft depleted of TCRalphabeta T cells and CD19 B cells.

The source was PBMCs, mostly from graft donor cells, collected 360 days after TCRalphabeta/CD19-depleted stem cell transplant. Every receptor here comes from a boy under two years old who had a stem cell transplant for acute myeloid leukemia, so the T cells may come from the graft donor.

The V gene is TRBV12-3 or TRBV12-4, the J gene TRBJ2-7; D might be TRBD2 (5 bases). This CDR3 region has 13 residues. V lost 6 bases, J lost 2 bases, and 11 bases lay in between. The CDR3 here is CASRDWSAYEQYV. Here the CDR3 DNA reads TGTGCCAGCAGGGACTGGAGCGCCTACGAGCAGTACGTC.

The chain recombines TRBV12-3 or TRBV12-4 with TRBJ2-3, with D uncertain. The CDR3 spans 14 residues. The V end lost 7 bases, the J end lost 9 bases, and 20 bases lay between the germline ends. CDR3 bases: TGTGCCAGCACCCCCTCGAAGGAAGGGAAAACGCAGTATTTT. It yields the protein CASTPSKEGKTQYF.

The chain uses TRBV28 and TRBJ1-4; TRBD1 is a possible D gene (6 bases). The CDR3 is 16 amino acids. Trimming removed 10 bases from V and 7 bases from J, with 25 bases in between. Germline CDR1 MDHEN, CDR2 SYDVKM. CDR3 sequence (DNA): TGTGCCACGAGAGGGAGGGGGACCTACGGGGGTGAAAAACTGTTTTTT. It codes for CATRGRGTYGGEKLFF.

The rearrangement joins TRBV7-2 to TRBJ2-3; 15 bases align to TRBD2. The CDR3 loop spans 18 amino acids. The V gene end was trimmed by 0 bases and the J gene end by 5 bases; junction bases not matched to a gene: 6. From germline, CDR1 is SGHTA and CDR2 FQGNSA. The CDR3 region has the DNA TGTGCCAGCAGCTTAGCGAGGACTAGCGGGGGGGCCCGAGATACGCAGTATTTT. This encodes CASSLARTSGGARDTQYF.

There are many counts of this clonotype. This chain connects TRBV7-9 to TRBJ2-1; a weak D match, TRBD1 (6 bases). The CDR3 runs 14 residues. CDR1 is SEHNR and CDR2 is FQNEAQ in the germline V gene (reference sequence). Trimming shortened V by 8 bases and J by 0 bases, and 11 bases separated the two germline ends. Written as DNA, the CDR3 is TGTGCCAGCTTTGGACAGAGCTCCTACAATGAGCAGTTCTTC. Encoded protein: CASFGQSSYNEQFF. The variable domain in full, with the rest retrieved from reference TRBV7-9 and TRBJ2-1, is DTGVSQNPRHKITKRGQNVTFRCDPISEHNRLYWYRQTLGQGPEFLTYFQNEAQLEKSRLLSDRFSAERPKGSFSTLEIQRTEQGDSAMYLCASFGQSSYNEQFFGPGTRLTVL.

Many counts were recorded for this clonotype. The chain employs TRBV12-3 or TRBV12-4 and TRBJ2-1; the match to TRBD2 covers 9 bases. Trimming cost V 6 bases and J 6 bases; bases outside gene matches: 12. The CDR3 length is 16 residues. In nucleotides, the CDR3 is TGTGCCAGCAGCGTTACGACCGGGACTAGCTCCAATGAGCAGTTCTTC. Encoded protein: CASSVTTGTSSNEQFF.

This clonotype was counted many times. This rearrangement joins TRBV5-6 to TRBJ2-2; D is uncertain. This CDR3 is built from 16 residues. V was cut by 4 bases and J by 6 bases, with 19 bases left in between. Germline CDR1 is SGHDT and CDR2 is YYEEEE. CDR3 sequence (DNA): TGTGCCAGCAGCCGACGGCCAACCCTGCAGTCCGGGGAGCTGTTTTTT. It is translated as CASSRRPTLQSGELFF.

The table lists this clonotype with many counts. This chain uses TRBV4-1 with TRBJ2-3; D uncertain. V was trimmed by 4 bases and J by 2 bases, leaving 10 bases between them. The CDR3 runs 14 residues. Germline V CDR1 and CDR2: MGHRA, YSYEKL. CDR3 loop: CASSPREDTDTQYF. The CDR3 DNA sequence: TGCGCCAGCAGCCCCAGAGAAGACACAGATACGCAGTATTTT.

This clonotype showed up many times. CDR3 region: CSVEAGTVFNEQFF. The DNA of the CDR3 is TGCAGCGTTGAGGCCGGGACGGTATTCAATGAGCAGTTCTTC. The chain carries TRBV29-1 and TRBJ2-1, with D perhaps being TRBD1 or TRBD2 (5 bases each). The CDR3 loop spans 14 amino acids. V lost 3 bases, J lost 6 bases, and 15 bases lay in between. Germline V lookup: CDR1 SQVTM, CDR2 ANQGSEA.

The chain uses TRBV20-1 and TRBJ2-2; a possible D gene is TRBD2 (5 bases). In germline, CDR1 is DFQATT, CDR2 SNEGSKA (reference sequence). V was clipped by 4 bases and J by 5 bases, with 17 bases between them. The CDR3 loop spans 15 amino acids. CDR3 residues: CSATSMVGVTGELFF. The CDR3, as DNA: TGCAGTGCTACTTCTATGGTCGGGGTTACCGGGGAGCTGTTTTTT.

The V gene is TRBV10-1, the J gene TRBJ2-7; either TRBD1 or TRBD2 may fit D (5 bases each). Germline V lookup: CDR1 WNHNN, CDR2 SYGVQD (reference sequence). This CDR3 is 12 amino acids long. Between the trimmed V and J ends, which lost 6 bases and 5 bases, there was a span of 11 bases. CDR3 residues: CASRGVTDEQYV. CDR3 in DNA: TGCGCCAGCAGGGGGGTAACGGACGAGCAGTACGTC.

This clonotype was counted a single time. A clone one base away is much larger, so this may be a read error. The chain combines TRBV5-6 with TRBJ1-1; D not resolved. Per the germline V gene, CDR1 is SGHDT and CDR2 is YYEEEE. V was clipped by 0 bases and J by 5 bases, with 8 bases between them. This CDR3 has 13 amino acids. The DNA of the CDR3 is TGTGCCAGCAGCTTGGGACGTCAGACTGAAGCTTTCTTT. Translating gives CASSLGRQTEAFF.

V is TRBV12-3 or TRBV12-4 and J is TRBJ2-3; TRBD1 matches 9 bases. The V segment lost 3 bases and the J segment 2 bases; nucleotides outside the gene matches: 6. The CDR3 is made up of 16 amino acids. DNA for the CDR3: TGTGCCAGCAGTTTGATTGGGACAGGGAACACAGATACGCAGTATTTT. Residues: CASSLIGTGNTDTQYF.

This clonotype was seen many times. This chain joins TRBV7-2 and TRBJ2-7, with D unresolved. V shed 2 bases and J shed 2 bases, with 16 bases lying between them. The germline CDR1 and CDR2 sequences are SGHTA and FQGNSA. The CDR3 extends over 16 amino acids. Written as DNA, the CDR3 is TGTGCCAGCAGCTTAAGATCGCCTCCTGGGCCCTACGAGCAGTACTTC. Encoded protein: CASSLRSPPGPYEQYF.

This clonotype was counted at least ten times. The chain couples TRBV6-5 to TRBJ1-6; D not certain. The CDR3 covers 17 residues. Germline CDR1 and CDR2: MNHEY and SVGAGI. Trimming removed 2 bases at V and 9 bases at J, with 20 bases between. CDR3 in DNA: TGTGCCAGCAGTTACGGTGGACCGCTACCATCCAGTTCACCCCTCCACTTT. It encodes CASSYGGPLPSSSPLHF.

This clonotype was found many times. The gene calls are TRBV21-1 and TRBJ2-7; the D call of TRBD2 is as the table states it, not checked on the DNA. TRBV21-1 is a pseudogene. The CDR3 runs 13 residues. The CDR3 DNA follows: TGTGCCAGCAGCCTCCGGGAGGCACAGGATCAGTACGTC. It is translated as CASSLREAQDQYV.

This clonotype has at least ten counts. The chain is built from TRBV20-1 and TRBJ2-5; TRBD1 agrees at 8 bases. The germline CDR1 and CDR2 sequences are DFQATT and SNEGSKA (reference sequence). This CDR3 is 12 amino acids long. CDR3 region: CRMLQGEETQYF. The DNA for the CDR3 is TGCAGGATGTTACAGGGGGAAGAGACCCAGTACTTC.

This clonotype was detected a few times. The chain has TRBV29-1 and TRBJ1-1; no clear D. Trimming cost V 4 bases and J 7 bases, with 10 bases left between them. Germline CDR1 and CDR2: SQVTM and ANQGSEA. The CDR3 covers 11 residues. CDR3 in DNA: TGCAGCGTTGGATTAGGGCATGAAGCTTTCTTT. Amino acids: CSVGLGHEAFF.

This clonotype occurred a few times. The chain couples TRBV10-1 to TRBJ2-2; 7 bases fit TRBD1. V lost 3 bases and J lost 2; bases outside the gene matches: 6. The CDR3 length is 16 residues. Germline CDR1 and CDR2: WNHNN and SYGVQD (reference sequence). The CDR3 reads CASSDKGASNTGELFF. The CDR3 DNA reads TGCGCCAGCAGTGATAAGGGGGCTTCAAACACCGGGGAGCTGTTTTTT.

This clonotype was counted many times. For the CDR3, the DNA is TGTGCCAACGGGTTGCTCTACAATGAGCAGTTCTTC. Encoded protein: CANGLLYNEQFF. This chain links TRBV7-9 with TRBJ2-1, with D hard to call. Germline CDR1 and CDR2: SEHNR and FQNEAQ (reference sequence). Trimming took 10 bases from V and 3 from J, leaving 10 bases between them. The CDR3 spans 12 residues.

This clonotype appeared a few times. J is TRBJ2-1 and V is TRBV4-3; D call uncertain. Trimming cost V 0 bases and J 9 bases, with 9 bases left between them. Germline CDR1 and CDR2: LGHNA and YSLEER. This CDR3 is built from 13 residues. The CDR3 is CASSQDGYAEQFF. CDR3 DNA sequence: TGCGCCAGCAGCCAAGATGGGTACGCTGAGCAGTTCTTC.